This T cell receptor (beta chain) originates from a study of blood T cell repertoires in COVID-19. The wider study: The origin of the acute and convalescent COVID-19 samples was the United States, Italy and Spain. Sample material is recorded as cDNA or gDNA derived from T cells, B-cell-depleted T cells, or PBMCs.

Between the trimmed V and J ends, which lost 2 bases and 0 bases, there was a span of 14 bases. The CDR3 has 17 residues. Germline V gene lookup returns CDR1 LGHNA and CDR2 YSLEER. The repertoire was sequenced with immunoSEQ multiplex PCR; TCRdb's copy has only in-frame clones and lacks some. The repertoire holds just over 300,000 clones, with over 75% as singletons. Recruitment covered under 25 US areas and drew participants whose ages spanned roughly 18 to 100 years. Donors in Cohort 3 counted as recovered after two negative PCRs, clearance, or symptom resolution. The receptor comes from a woman aged 35 to 49 who had recovered from COVID-19. What was sequenced was PBMCs or T cells enriched from blood (not recorded which). The genes are TRBV4-3 and TRBJ1-3; D unclear. CDR3 residues: CASSQLGTVFSGNTIYF. In nucleotides, the CDR3 is TGCGCCAGCAGCCAATTGGGCACAGTCTTCTCTGGAAACACCATATATTTT.